The 22 T cell receptor beta chains reported below all come from one sample, sequenced in a study of blood T cell repertoires in COVID-19. Measured with immunoSEQ multiplex PCR; TCRdb has only the in-frame clones, and not every one. The table lists a few hundred thousand clones, just under 90% of them singletons. Source material: PBMCs or T cells enriched from blood (not recorded which). The receptors shown here come from a man aged 25-45 years who had recovered from COVID-19.

The J gene is TRBJ2-5, the V gene TRBV24-1; TRBD1 might be the D (6 bases). V shed 1 base and J shed 5 bases, with 16 bases lying between them. The CDR3 contains 16 residues. From germline, CDR1 is KGHDR and CDR2 SFDVKD. CDR3 in DNA: TGTGCCACCAGTGATTTCCCAGGGGCCCCATTTGAGACCCAGTACTTC. Residues: CATSDFPGAPFETQYF.

The chain uses TRBV6-5 and TRBJ2-7, with unresolved D. The CDR3 covers 14 residues. With 6 bases removed from V and 4 bases from J, the gap between germline ends came to 16 bases. Germline-derived CDR1 and CDR2 are MNHEY and SVGAGI. The CDR3 bases are TGTGCCAGCAGGCCCCTCGAGCTTAGATACGAGCAGTACTTC. Its protein product is CASRPLELRYEQYF.

The chain combines TRBV11-2 with TRBJ2-5; 8 bases agree with TRBD1. The germline V gene encodes CDR1 SGHAT and CDR2 FQNNGV. This CDR3 has 15 amino acids. Trimming took 5 bases from V and 4 from J; bases not matched to a gene: 9. The CDR3, as DNA: TGTGCCAGCAGCGTAGGACAGGGCACGGGAGAGACCCAGTACTTC. Translation gives CASSVGQGTGETQYF. Drawing the rest from reference TRBV11-2 and TRBJ2-5, the complete variable domain is EAGVAQSPRYKIIEKRQSVAFWCNPISGHATLYWYQQILGQGPKLLIQFQNNGVVDDSQLPKDRFSAERLKGVDSTLKIQPAKLEDSAVYLCASSVGQGTGETQYFGPGTRLLVL.

The chain is built from TRBV5-1 and TRBJ2-2, with a tentative D call TRBD1 (7 bases). Germline CDR1 reads SGHRS; CDR2 reads YFSETQ. CDR3 length: 16 amino acids. Between the trimmed V and J ends, which lost 0 bases and 6 bases, there was a span of 15 bases. The CDR3 reads CASSLEGRRGAGELFF. In DNA, the CDR3 is TGCGCCAGCAGCTTGGAAGGTCGCAGGGGGGCCGGGGAGCTGTTTTTT.

The chain couples TRBV6-2 or TRBV6-3 to TRBJ2-3, with TRBD1 matching 9 bases. Unmatched junction bases numbered 3, after V lost 5 bases and J lost 0 bases. Germline assignment: CDR1 MNHEY and CDR2 SVGEGT. This CDR3 comprises 15 residues. CDR3 nucleotides: TGTGCCAGCAGTCGCGACAGGGGGAGCACAGATACGCAGTATTTT. It codes for CASSRDRGSTDTQYF.

The chain has TRBV27 and TRBJ1-1, with 9 bases lining up with TRBD1. Per the germline V gene, CDR1 is MNHEY and CDR2 is SMNVEV (reference sequence). This CDR3 contains 16 residues. Trimming took 6 bases from V and 0 from J; bases not matched to a gene: 8. The CDR3 reads CASSQGQGGVNTEAFF. CDR3 DNA sequence: TGTGCCAGCAGCCAGGGACAGGGTGGGGTGAACACTGAAGCTTTCTTT.

The chain recombines TRBV4-1 with TRBJ1-5; 7 bases match TRBD1. Trimming took 4 bases from V and 4 from J; bases not matched to a gene: 4. Germline V lookup: CDR1 MGHRA, CDR2 YSYEKL. The CDR3 extends over 14 amino acids. The CDR3 sequence is CASSLGGQNQPQHF. In DNA form, the CDR3 reads TGCGCCAGCAGCCTTGGGGGACAGAATCAGCCCCAGCATTTT.

The chain has TRBV18 and TRBJ2-7; D is perhaps TRBD1 (6 bases). The germline gives CDR1 KGHSH, CDR2 LQKENI. CDR3 length equals 15 residues. V was clipped by 5 bases and J by 0 bases, with 14 bases between them. The CDR3: CASSTGTTSSYEQYF. CDR3 DNA sequence: TGTGCCAGCTCAACCGGGACAACGAGCTCCTACGAGCAGTACTTC. Drawing the rest from reference TRBV18 and TRBJ2-7, the complete variable domain is NAGVMQNPRHLVRRRGQEARLRCSPMKGHSHVYWYRQLPEEGLKFMVYLQKENIIDESGMPKERFSAEFPKEGPSILRIQQVVRGDSAAYFCASSTGTTSSYEQYFGPGTRLTVT.

The chain couples TRBV10-1 to TRBJ1-5; 11 nucleotides match TRBD1. This CDR3 region has 20 residues. CDR1 is WNHNN, CDR2 SYGVQD, per germline (reference sequence). V gave up 2 bases and J gave up 4 bases; unmatched junction bases: 16. CDR3 protein: CASSEKDHSWDRGANQPQHF. The CDR3 region has the DNA TGCGCCAGCAGTGAGAAAGACCACTCATGGGACAGGGGGGCGAATCAGCCCCAGCATTTT.

This clone was recorded only once. J is TRBJ1-3 and V is TRBV1; the table's D call, TRBD1, was not checked against the DNA. TRBV1 is noted as a pseudogene. The CDR3 sequence is 18 residues long. The CDR3, as DNA: TGCACCAGCAGCCAAGCCGAGGGGACAGCCAGTCGGAGAAACACCATATATTTT. It encodes CTSSQAEGTASRRNTIYF.

J is TRBJ1-6 and V is TRBV6-2 or TRBV6-3, with TRBD1 identical over 10 bases. Looked up from germline, CDR1 is MNHEY and CDR2 is SVGEGT. With 5 bases clipped from V and 7 bases from J, the junction kept 2 bases outside the gene matches. CDR3 length equals 14 residues. The CDR3 nucleotides are TGTGCCAGCAGTCGGGGACAGGGGAATTCACCCCTCCACTTT. Its protein is CASSRGQGNSPLHF.

The rearrangement joins TRBV4-3 to TRBJ2-3, with 9 bases lining up with TRBD2. The length of the CDR3 is 19 residues. Per the germline V gene, CDR1 is LGHNA and CDR2 is YSLEER. J was trimmed by 1 base and V by 0 bases; bases with no gene match: 11. The CDR3 loop reads CASSQDGPRASGGTDTQYF. For the CDR3, the DNA is TGCGCCAGCAGCCAAGATGGACCCCGGGCTAGCGGGGGCACAGATACGCAGTATTTT.

V and J are TRBV12-3 or TRBV12-4 and TRBJ2-2; a possible D gene is TRBD2 (5 bases). This CDR3 region has 12 residues. Trimming shortened V by 7 bases and J by 7 bases, and 10 bases separated the two germline ends. CDR3 sequence (DNA): TGTGCCAGCAAACTAGTAGTCGGGGAGCTGTTTTTT. It translates to CASKLVVGELFF.

V usage is TRBV2 and J usage is TRBJ2-7; D remains unclear. V was cut by 0 bases and J by 3 bases, with 12 bases left in between. Germline V gives CDR1 SNHLY, CDR2 FYNNEI. The length of the CDR3 is 15 residues. Written as DNA, the CDR3 is TGTGCCAGCAGTGAAGCGCCGTGGGCAGGCTACGAGCAGTACTTC. This sequence encodes CASSEAPWAGYEQYF.

The chain carries TRBV5-1 and TRBJ2-5; tentative D call: TRBD1 (7 bases). In germline, CDR1 is SGHRS, CDR2 YFSETQ. The CDR3 length is 16 residues. V dropped 0 bases and J dropped 4 bases, with 16 bases sitting between them. The CDR3 sequence: CASSLGDRVGGETQYF. CDR3 nucleotides: TGCGCCAGCAGCTTGGGCGACAGGGTGGGGGGAGAGACCCAGTACTTC.

The chain combines TRBV11-2 with TRBJ2-7, with 8 bases identical to TRBD2. The V gene end was trimmed by 5 bases and the J gene end by 12 bases; junction bases not matched to a gene: 15. The germline V gene encodes CDR1 SGHAT and CDR2 FQNNGV. The CDR3 loop spans 14 amino acids. The DNA of the CDR3 is TGTGCCAGCAGCCCGCTGCGGGAGGCCAGGCGATGGTACTTC. Translation: CASSPLREARRWYF.

The chain couples TRBV7-9 to TRBJ1-4; TRBD1 aligns across 7 bases. The CDR3 runs 11 residues. Germline assignment: CDR1 SEHNR and CDR2 FQNEAQ (reference sequence). V was pared by 0 bases and J by 17 bases, with 3 bases of the junction left unmatched. In nucleotides, the CDR3 is TGTGCCAGCAGCTTAGCCGGACAGGTTTTTTTT. It encodes CASSLAGQVFF.

The chain employs TRBV7-8 and TRBJ1-1; D gene uncertain. Trimming cost V 5 bases and J 3 bases, with 7 bases left between them. The germline V gene encodes CDR1 SGHVS and CDR2 FQNEAQ. This CDR3 has 12 amino acids. The CDR3 DNA reads as TGTGCCAGCAGCCGAACGGACACTGAAGCTTTCTTT. The encoded protein is CASSRTDTEAFF.

The chain couples TRBV28 to TRBJ2-7, with 8 bases that match TRBD1. Unmatched junction bases numbered 4, after V lost 3 bases and J lost 3 bases. CDR3 size: 14 residues. The V gene's germline CDR1 is MDHEN and CDR2 SYDVKM. This chain's CDR3 is CASSFGTGGYEQYF. Here the CDR3 DNA reads TGTGCCAGCAGTTTTGGTACAGGGGGCTACGAGCAGTACTTC.

The V and J genes are TRBV2 and TRBJ2-4; D might be TRBD2 (5 bases). The CDR3 totals 15 residues. CDR1 is SNHLY, CDR2 FYNNEI, per germline. Trimming left V 7 bases short and J 0 bases short, with 13 bases between. The CDR3 DNA is TGTGCCAGCACCCAGAGCGGCAAAGCCAAAAACATTCAGTACTTC. This encodes CASTQSGKAKNIQYF.

The chain combines TRBV5-1 with TRBJ1-3, with 9 bases matching TRBD1. The J segment lost 8 bases and the V segment lost 4 bases, leaving 4 bases of the junction unmatched. The CDR3 totals 13 residues. Germline V gene data show CDR1 as SGHRS and CDR2 as YFSETQ. In DNA form, the CDR3 reads TGCGCCAGCAGCACGGGACAGGGATACACCATATATTTT. This encodes CASSTGQGYTIYF.

This chain links TRBV9 with TRBJ1-1; D is possibly TRBD1 (6 bases). CDR1 and CDR2 from the germline V gene are SGDLS and YYNGEE. This CDR3 region has 18 residues. The V and J ends lost 0 bases and 1 base respectively, with 19 bases between them. CDR3 coding DNA: TGTGCCAGCAGCGTAGGGGCGGGTAAGGGGGAGAAGAACACTGAAGCTTTCTTT. It is translated as CASSVGAGKGEKNTEAFF. Complete variable domain (other parts from reference TRBV9 and TRBJ1-1): DSGVTQTPKHLITATGQRVTLRCSPRSGDLSVYWYQQSLDQGLQFLIQYYNGEERAKGNILERFSAQQFPDLHSELNLSSLELGDSALYFCASSVGAGKGEKNTEAFFGQGTRLTVV.